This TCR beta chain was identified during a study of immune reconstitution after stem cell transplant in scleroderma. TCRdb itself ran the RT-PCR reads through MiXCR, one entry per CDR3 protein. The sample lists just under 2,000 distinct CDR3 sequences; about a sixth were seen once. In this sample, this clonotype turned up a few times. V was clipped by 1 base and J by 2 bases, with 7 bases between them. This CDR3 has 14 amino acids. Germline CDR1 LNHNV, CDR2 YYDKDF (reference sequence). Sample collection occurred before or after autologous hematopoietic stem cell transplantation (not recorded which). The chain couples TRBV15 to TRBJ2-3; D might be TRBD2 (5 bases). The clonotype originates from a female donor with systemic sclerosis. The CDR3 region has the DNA TGTGCCACCAGCAGAGGAGGGTTCACAGATACGCAGTATTTT. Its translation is CATSRGGFTDTQYF.